Presented here are 15 T cell receptor beta chains from one specimen sequenced in a study of glioma-infiltrating T cells after dendritic cell vaccination (dated by TCRdb to 2016 to 2018). Library preparation employed the immunoSEQ multiplex PCR assay. TCRdb re-hosts the immuneACCESS table, in-frame sequences only. Its copies lack some clones; in the studies checked, an unresolved V gene accounts for under half of them, and the cause for the rest is not known. The sample table records tens of thousands of clones; around 79% of these occur just once. The biggest ten clones account for under 2.5% of the sample. Material: blood, obtained before dendritic cell vaccination. The receptor source for this set is a human donor with glioblastoma.

The rearrangement uses TRBV2 and TRBJ1-5; D is undetermined. The CDR3 runs to 12 residues. From germline, CDR1 is SNHLY and CDR2 FYNNEI. V was clipped by 5 bases and J by 7 bases, with 9 bases between them. CDR3 residues: CASSRQQQPQHF. The CDR3 DNA is TGTGCCAGCAGTCGTCAACAGCAGCCCCAGCATTTT.

V usage is TRBV7-2 and J usage is TRBJ1-1, with a weak D call TRBD1 (5 bases). Germline lookup yields CDR1 SGHTA and CDR2 FQGNSA. The CDR3 runs 14 residues. The V and J ends lost 5 bases and 1 base respectively, with 11 bases between them. CDR3 residues: CASSPKDKNTEAFF. Written as DNA, the CDR3 is TGTGCCAGCAGCCCTAAGGACAAGAACACTGAAGCTTTCTTT.

The rearrangement links TRBV7-9 to TRBJ2-3, with 7 bases aligning to TRBD1. Per germline, CDR1 SEHNR and CDR2 FQNEAQ (reference sequence). This CDR3 contains 13 residues. Trimming removed 5 bases from V and 4 bases from J; junction bases left unmatched: 3. The CDR3 loop reads CASSRDRADTQYF. CDR3 coding DNA: TGTGCCAGCAGCCGCGACAGGGCAGATACGCAGTATTTT.

CDR3 in amino acids: CASSLWKGSPSEAFF. The CDR3 DNA is TGTGCCAGCAGTTTGTGGAAGGGGTCTCCGTCTGAAGCTTTCTTT. This chain links TRBV27 with TRBJ1-1, with a tentative D call TRBD1 (5 bases). This CDR3 is built from 15 residues. Trimming cost V 3 bases and J 6 bases, with 17 bases left between them. Germline CDR1 and CDR2: MNHEY and SMNVEV (reference sequence).

This chain joins TRBV9 and TRBJ2-1, with D possibly TRBD2 on 6 matching bases. From germline, CDR1 is SGDLS and CDR2 YYNGEE. Deletions cut 0 bases from V and 3 bases from J, with 13 bases between. This CDR3 spans 16 amino acids. CDR3 in amino acids: CASSVAGSGRYNEQFF. The CDR3 coding sequence is TGTGCCAGCAGCGTAGCGGGTAGCGGACGCTACAATGAGCAGTTCTTC.

The gene calls are TRBV6-5 and TRBJ2-7, with 10 positions matching TRBD2. With 0 bases clipped from V and 3 bases from J, the junction kept 2 bases outside the gene matches. Per the germline V gene, CDR1 is MNHEY and CDR2 is SVGAGI. This CDR3 is 15 amino acids long. The CDR3 region has the DNA TGTGCCAGCAGTTACTCGAGCGGGGGGGTCTACGAGCAGTACTTC. It yields the protein CASSYSSGGVYEQYF.

This sequence joins TRBV19 and TRBJ1-5; TRBD1 matches 8 bases. This CDR3 region has 15 residues. With V trimmed by 6 bases and J by 4 bases, 8 bases remained unmatched. The V gene's germline CDR1 is LNHDA and CDR2 SQIVND (reference sequence). DNA of the CDR3: TGTGCCAGTAGCACCGGGACAGGAAGAAATCAGCCCCAGCATTTT. This codes for CASSTGTGRNQPQHF.

This chain links TRBV25-1 with TRBJ2-1, with 7 bases matching TRBD1. V shed 2 bases, J shed 9 bases, and the junction held 16 bases outside the gene matches. Germline V gives CDR1 MGHDK, CDR2 SYGVNS. The CDR3 consists of 17 residues. The CDR3 nucleotides are TGTGCCAGCAGTGAAGGAGACAGGGTGGGAGTATTCGGTGAGCAGTTCTTC. It encodes CASSEGDRVGVFGEQFF.

This chain links TRBV9 with TRBJ1-2; tentatively, D is TRBD1 (5 bases). The CDR3 is 14 amino acids. From germline, CDR1 is SGDLS and CDR2 YYNGEE. V shed 0 bases and J shed 1 base, with 7 bases lying between them. This CDR3 reads CASSVGGGNYGYTF. For the CDR3, the DNA is TGTGCCAGCAGCGTAGGGGGCGGTAACTATGGCTACACCTTC. Together with reference TRBV9 and TRBJ1-2, the CDR3 gives the full variable domain: DSGVTQTPKHLITATGQRVTLRCSPRSGDLSVYWYQQSLDQGLQFLIQYYNGEERAKGNILERFSAQQFPDLHSELNLSSLELGDSALYFCASSVGGGNYGYTFGSGTRLTVV.

This clone is a singleton in its sample. This sequence joins TRBV7-6 and TRBJ1-6; D call uncertain. The V end was cut by 5 bases, the J end by 19 bases, with 24 bases between. The CDR3 length is 14 residues. Germline CDR1 SGHVS, CDR2 FNYEAQ. CDR3 sequence reads: CASSPNDREGFLHF. The CDR3 DNA reads as TGTGCCAGCAGCCCAAACGACCGGGAAGGCTTTTTGCACTTT.

The count of this clone is one. The chain links TRBV14 to TRBJ2-7; D is unresolved. CDR3 length: 11 amino acids. CDR1 is SGHDN, CDR2 FVKESK, per germline. The V end lost 4 bases, the J end lost 7 bases, and 8 bases lay between the germline ends. CDR3: CASSRSWEQYF. CDR3 sequence (DNA): TGTGCCAGCAGCCGGAGCTGGGAGCAGTACTTC.

This clone showed up just a few times. The chain couples TRBV5-1 to TRBJ1-1; no firm D call. This CDR3 contains 14 residues. Trimming left V 4 bases short and J 1 base short, with 11 bases between. CDR1 is SGHRS, CDR2 YFSETQ, per germline. The CDR3 DNA follows: TGCGCCAGCAGCCGAGGACGGGAGAACACTGAAGCTTTCTTT. Protein: CASSRGRENTEAFF. Full variable domain (rest looked up from reference TRBV5-1 and TRBJ1-1): KAGVTQTPRYLIKTRGQQVTLSCSPISGHRSVSWYQQTPGQGLQFLFEYFSETQRNKGNFPGRFSGRQFSNSRSEMNVSTLELGDSALYLCASSRGRENTEAFFGQGTRLTVV.

The chain uses TRBV9 and TRBJ2-1; no reliable D call. Germline CDR1 is SGDLS and CDR2 is YYNGEE. This CDR3 has 13 amino acids. The V and J ends lost 1 base and 9 bases respectively, with 11 bases between them. The CDR3 DNA reads TGTGCCAGCAGCGTACTAGGTCGTGCTGAGCAGTTCTTC. Translated: CASSVLGRAEQFF.

The chain uses TRBV2 and TRBJ2-7; TRBD1 matches at 8 bases. CDR1 is SNHLY, CDR2 FYNNEI, per germline. The CDR3 consists of 14 residues. The ends lost 1 base at V and 6 bases at J; junction bases unmatched: 5. CDR3 DNA sequence: TGTGCCAGCAGTGAAGGCAGGGGGCAGGCCGAGCAGTACTTC. Translated, it gives CASSEGRGQAEQYF.

The genes are TRBV11-2 and TRBJ2-3; TRBD2 agrees at 9 bases. V lost 2 bases, J lost 4 bases, and 10 bases stayed unmatched. The CDR3 is made up of 17 amino acids. In germline, CDR1 is SGHAT, CDR2 FQNNGV. CDR3 in amino acids: CASSLRGGGAFPDTQYF. The CDR3 DNA reads as TGTGCCAGCAGCTTACGGGGCGGGGGGGCCTTTCCAGATACGCAGTATTTT.